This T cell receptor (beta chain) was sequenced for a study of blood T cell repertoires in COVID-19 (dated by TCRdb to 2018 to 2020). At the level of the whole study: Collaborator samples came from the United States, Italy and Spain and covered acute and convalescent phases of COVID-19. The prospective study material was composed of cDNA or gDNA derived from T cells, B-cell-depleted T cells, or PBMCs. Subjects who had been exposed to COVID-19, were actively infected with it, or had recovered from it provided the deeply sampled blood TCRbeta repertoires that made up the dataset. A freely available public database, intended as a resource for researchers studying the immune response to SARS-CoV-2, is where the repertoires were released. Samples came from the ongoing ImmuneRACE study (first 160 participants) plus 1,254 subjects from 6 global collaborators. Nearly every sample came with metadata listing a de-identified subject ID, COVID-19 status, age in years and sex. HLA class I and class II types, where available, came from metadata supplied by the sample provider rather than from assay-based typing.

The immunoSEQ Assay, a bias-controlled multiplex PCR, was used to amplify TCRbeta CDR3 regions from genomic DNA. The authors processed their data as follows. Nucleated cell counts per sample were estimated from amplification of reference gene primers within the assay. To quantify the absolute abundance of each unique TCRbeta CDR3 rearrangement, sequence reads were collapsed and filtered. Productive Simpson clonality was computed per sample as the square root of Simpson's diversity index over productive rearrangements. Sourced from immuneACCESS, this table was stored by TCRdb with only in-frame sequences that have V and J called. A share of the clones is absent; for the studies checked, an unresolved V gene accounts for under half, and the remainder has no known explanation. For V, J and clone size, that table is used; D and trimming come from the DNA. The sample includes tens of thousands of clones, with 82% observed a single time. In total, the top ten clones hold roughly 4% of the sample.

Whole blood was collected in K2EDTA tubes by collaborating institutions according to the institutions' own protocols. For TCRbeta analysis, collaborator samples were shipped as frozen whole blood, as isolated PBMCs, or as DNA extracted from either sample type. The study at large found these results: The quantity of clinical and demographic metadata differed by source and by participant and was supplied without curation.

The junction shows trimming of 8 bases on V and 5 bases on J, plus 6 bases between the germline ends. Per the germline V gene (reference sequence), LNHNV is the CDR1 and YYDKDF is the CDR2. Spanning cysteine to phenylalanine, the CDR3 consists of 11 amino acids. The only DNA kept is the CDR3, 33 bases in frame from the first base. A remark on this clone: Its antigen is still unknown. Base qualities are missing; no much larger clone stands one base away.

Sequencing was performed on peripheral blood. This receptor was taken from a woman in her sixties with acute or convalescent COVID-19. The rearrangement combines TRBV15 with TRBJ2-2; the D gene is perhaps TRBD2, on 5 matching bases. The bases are TGTGCCACCTCGGGGACCGGGGAGCTGTTTTTT. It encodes CATSGTGELFF.